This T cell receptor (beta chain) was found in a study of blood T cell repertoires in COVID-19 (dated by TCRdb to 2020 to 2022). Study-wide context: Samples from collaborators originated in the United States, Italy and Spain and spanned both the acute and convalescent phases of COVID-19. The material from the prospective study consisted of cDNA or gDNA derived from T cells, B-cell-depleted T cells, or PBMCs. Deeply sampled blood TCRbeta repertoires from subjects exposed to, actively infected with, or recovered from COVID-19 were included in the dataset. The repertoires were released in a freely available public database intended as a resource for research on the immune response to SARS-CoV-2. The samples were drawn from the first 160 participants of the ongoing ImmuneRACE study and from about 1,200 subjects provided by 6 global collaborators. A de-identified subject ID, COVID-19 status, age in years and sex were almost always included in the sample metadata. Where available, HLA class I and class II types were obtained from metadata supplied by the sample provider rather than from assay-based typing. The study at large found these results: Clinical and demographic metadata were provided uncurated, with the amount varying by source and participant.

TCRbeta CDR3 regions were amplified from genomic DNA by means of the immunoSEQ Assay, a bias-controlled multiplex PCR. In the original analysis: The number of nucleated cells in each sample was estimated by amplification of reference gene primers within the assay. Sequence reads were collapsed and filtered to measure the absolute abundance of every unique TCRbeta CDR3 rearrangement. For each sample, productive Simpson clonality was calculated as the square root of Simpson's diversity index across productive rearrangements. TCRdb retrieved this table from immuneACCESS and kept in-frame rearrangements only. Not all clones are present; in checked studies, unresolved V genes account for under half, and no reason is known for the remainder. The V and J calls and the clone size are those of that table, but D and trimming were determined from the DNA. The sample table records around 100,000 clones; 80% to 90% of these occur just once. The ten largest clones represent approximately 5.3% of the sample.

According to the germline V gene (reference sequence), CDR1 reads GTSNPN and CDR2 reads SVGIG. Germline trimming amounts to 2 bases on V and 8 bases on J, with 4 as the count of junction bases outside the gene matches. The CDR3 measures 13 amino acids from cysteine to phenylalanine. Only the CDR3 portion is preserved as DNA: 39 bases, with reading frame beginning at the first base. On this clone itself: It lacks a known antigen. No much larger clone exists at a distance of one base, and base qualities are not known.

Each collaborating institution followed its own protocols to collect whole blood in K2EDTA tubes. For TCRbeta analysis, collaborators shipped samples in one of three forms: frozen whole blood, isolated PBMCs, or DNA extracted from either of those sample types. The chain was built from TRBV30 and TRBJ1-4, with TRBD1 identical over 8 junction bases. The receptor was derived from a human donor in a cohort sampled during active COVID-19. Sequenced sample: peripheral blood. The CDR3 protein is CAWSMDRVEKLFF. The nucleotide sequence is TGTGCCTGGAGTATGGACAGGGTGGAAAAACTGTTTTTT.